Below are 30 T cell receptor beta chains sequenced from a single sample in a study of blood T cell repertoires in COVID-19. Sequencing was performed with immunoSEQ multiplex PCR; in TCRdb, only in-frame clones are kept and a portion is missing. The data hold around 260,000 clones, with approximately 90% observed a single time. Sample: peripheral blood. The receptor source for this set is a man between 18 and 29 years old with active or convalescent COVID-19.

This clone has only one observation. The chain links TRBV4-1 to TRBJ1-2; the D is unclear. The ends were cut back, 1 base at V and 2 bases at J, with 11 bases in the middle. The length of the CDR3 is 15 residues. Germline CDR1 reads MGHRA; CDR2 reads YSYEKL. The DNA for the CDR3 is TGCGCCAGCAGCCAAGGATACGGGGTGAACTATGGCTACACCTTC. It is translated as CASSQGYGVNYGYTF.

This sequence joins TRBV13 and TRBJ2-5; no definite D call. Germline V gives CDR1 PRHDT, CDR2 FYEKMQ (reference sequence). The CDR3 consists of 14 residues. Trimming took 0 bases from V and 5 from J, leaving 10 bases between them. The CDR3 sequence: CASSLGRYLETQYF. Written as DNA, the CDR3 is TGTGCCAGCAGCTTAGGCCGGTATCTGGAGACCCAGTACTTC.

This clone was seen just once. The rearrangement uses TRBV27 and TRBJ2-3; 8 bases agree with TRBD2. This CDR3 has 14 amino acids. CDR1 is MNHEY and CDR2 is SMNVEV in the germline V gene (reference sequence). V gave up 7 bases and J gave up 1 base; unmatched junction bases: 4. CDR3 sequence reads: CASTRAGGTDTQYF. The DNA for the CDR3 is TGTGCCAGCACCAGAGCGGGAGGCACAGATACGCAGTATTTT.

The chain combines TRBV5-1 with TRBJ2-6; 7 bases align to TRBD2. Germline CDR1 is SGHRS and CDR2 is YFSETQ. This CDR3 is 15 amino acids long. The J segment lost 1 base and the V segment lost 5 bases, leaving 3 bases of the junction unmatched. The chain's CDR3 is CASRGRGSGANVLTF. Written as DNA, the CDR3 is TGCGCCAGCAGAGGGAGGGGATCTGGGGCCAACGTCCTGACTTTC.

V is TRBV2 and J is TRBJ1-6, with D unclear. Germline V gives CDR1 SNHLY, CDR2 FYNNEI. The V end was cut by 8 bases, the J end by 7 bases, with 9 bases between. There are 12 residues in the CDR3. The CDR3 nucleotides are TGTGCCAGCTCCAGGCCAAATTCACCCCTCCACTTT. This encodes CASSRPNSPLHF.

V gene TRBV6-5 combines with J gene TRBJ2-5, with 11 bases fitting TRBD1. The CDR3 loop spans 15 amino acids. The trim removed 6 bases at V and 4 bases at J, leaving 7 bases unmatched. CDR1 is MNHEY and CDR2 is SVGAGI in the germline V gene. Here the CDR3 reads CASRPTGTGGETQYF. The CDR3 nucleotides read TGTGCCAGCAGACCTACCGGGACAGGGGGAGAGACCCAGTACTTC.

V gene TRBV2 combines with J gene TRBJ1-5; possible D gene TRBD1, 5 bases. The germline V gene has CDR1 SNHLY and CDR2 FYNNEI. The CDR3 has 14 amino acids. V was clipped by 8 bases and J by 0 bases, with 11 bases between them. The CDR3 nucleotides are TGTGCCAGCGCGGGGGGACGTAGCAATCAGCCCCAGCATTTT. It is translated as CASAGGRSNQPQHF. Combining the CDR3 with reference TRBV2 and TRBJ1-5 gives the whole variable domain EPEVTQTPSHQVTQMGQEVILRCVPISNHLYFYWYRQILGQKVEFLVSFYNNEISEKSEIFDDQFSVERPDGSNFTLKIRSTKLEDSAMYFCASAGGRSNQPQHFGDGTRLSIL.

The chain employs TRBV7-8 and TRBJ1-1, with D tentatively TRBD1 (6 bases). Trimming removed 5 bases from V and 2 bases from J, with 12 bases in between. The CDR3 contains 14 residues. Germline assignment: CDR1 SGHVS and CDR2 FQNEAQ. In DNA form, the CDR3 reads TGTGCCAGCAGCGCTACAGGGACCAACACTGAAGCTTTCTTT. Encoded protein: CASSATGTNTEAFF. Supplemented by reference TRBV7-8 and TRBJ1-1, the full variable domain reads GAGVSQSPRYKVAKRGQDVALRCDPISGHVSLFWYQQALGQGPEFLTYFQNEAQLDKSGLPSDRFFAERPEGSVSTLKIQRTQQEDSAVYLCASSATGTNTEAFFGQGTRLTVV.

This chain joins TRBV14 and TRBJ2-3, with 9 bases that match TRBD1. The germline V gene encodes CDR1 SGHDN and CDR2 FVKESK. This CDR3 is 17 amino acids long. Losses at the gene ends were 1 base for V and 6 bases for J; bases not matched to a gene: 11. The CDR3 region is CASSQGIRDRDADTQYF. The CDR3 DNA sequence: TGTGCCAGCAGCCAAGGGATCCGGGACAGGGACGCGGATACGCAGTATTTT.

This chain links TRBV5-1 with TRBJ2-3, with a possible D match to TRBD2 (6 bases). The V gene lost 5 bases and the J gene lost 3 bases, with 13 bases spanning the gap. CDR3 length equals 14 residues. CDR1 is SGHRS and CDR2 is YFSETQ in the germline V gene. The CDR3 DNA reads as TGCGCCAGCAGTCTCGGGAGAGGTACAGATACGCAGTATTTT. It yields the protein CASSLGRGTDTQYF.

This chain connects TRBV24-1 to TRBJ2-1; perhaps TRBD2 as D (7 bases). The ends were cut back, 5 bases at V and 2 bases at J, with 18 bases in the middle. From germline, CDR1 is KGHDR and CDR2 SFDVKD. The CDR3 consists of 17 residues. DNA for the CDR3: TGTGCCACCAGTGCCGCAGGGGCGGGAGTGGCCTACAATGAGCAGTTCTTC. Amino acids: CATSAAGAGVAYNEQFF.

This chain joins TRBV6-1 and TRBJ1-1, with TRBD1 matching 7 bases. The CDR3 runs 14 residues. V lost 1 base to trimming and J lost 11 bases; unmatched junction nucleotides: 10. From germline, CDR1 is MNHNS and CDR2 SASEGT. CDR3 loop: CASSEDTGDFWAFF. In nucleotides, the CDR3 is TGTGCCAGCAGTGAAGACACAGGGGATTTCTGGGCTTTCTTT.

This CDR3 reads CATSRDRGVNWEQYF. The CDR3 region has the DNA TGTGCCACCAGCAGAGATCGGGGGGTAAATTGGGAGCAGTACTTC. V is TRBV15 and J is TRBJ2-7, with TRBD2 matching over 7 bases. The CDR3 covers 15 residues. Germline CDR1 reads LNHNV; CDR2 reads YYDKDF (reference sequence). V shed 0 bases and J 7 bases; nucleotides not matched to a gene: 9.

The chain carries TRBV30 and TRBJ2-5, with TRBD2 identical over 8 bases. The V gene end was trimmed by 2 bases and the J gene end by 5 bases; junction bases not matched to a gene: 7. Germline V gene data show CDR1 as GTSNPN and CDR2 as SVGIG (reference sequence). The length of the CDR3 is 14 residues. This CDR3 reads CAWSRNGGAETQYF. CDR3 DNA: TGTGCCTGGAGTAGGAACGGGGGGGCCGAGACCCAGTACTTC.

The chain couples TRBV11-2 to TRBJ2-7, with D possibly matching TRBD1 (5 bases). The length of the CDR3 is 16 residues. Looked up from germline, CDR1 is SGHAT and CDR2 is FQNNGV. V lost 1 base and J lost 4, with 17 bases in between. The CDR3 nucleotides are TGTGCCAGCAGCTTAGCGTTCGGGCGCCGACAGTACGAGCAGTACTTC. Residues: CASSLAFGRRQYEQYF.

This clone was found once. The gene calls are TRBV18 and TRBJ2-7; a weak D match, TRBD1 (6 bases). V was shortened by 6 bases and J by 4 bases, with 13 bases between the two germline ends. The CDR3 sequence is 13 residues long. The germline V gene has CDR1 KGHSH and CDR2 LQKENI. The CDR3 DNA follows: TGTGCCAGCTCGCCCGGGACAAGTTACGAGCAGTACTTC. Protein: CASSPGTSYEQYF.

The chain's CDR3 is CASSLHGVWGPSEQYF. As DNA, the CDR3 is TGTGCCAGCAGCCTCCATGGGGTCTGGGGGCCATCCGAGCAGTACTTC. The chain couples TRBV3-1 (or the pseudogene TRBV3-2) to TRBJ2-7, with D perhaps TRBD1 (6 bases). The CDR3 is made up of 16 amino acids. Germline CDR1 is LGHDT and CDR2 is YNNKEL (reference sequence). Trimming removed 4 bases from V and 6 bases from J, with 22 bases in between.

The V gene is TRBV10-3, the J gene TRBJ2-7; 7 bases line up with TRBD1. J was trimmed by 3 bases and V by 1 base; bases with no gene match: 9. The CDR3 has 16 amino acids. CDR1 ENHRY and CDR2 SYGVKD come from the germline V gene. The CDR3 nucleotides read TGTGCCATCAGTGAGTTCAGTCCGGGACAGCACTACGAGCAGTACTTC. Protein product: CAISEFSPGQHYEQYF.

The chain is built from TRBV6-5 and TRBJ2-3; 9 bases fit TRBD2. The CDR3 consists of 16 residues. Germline CDR1 is MNHEY and CDR2 is SVGAGI. Unmatched junction bases numbered 10, after V lost 2 bases and J lost 7 bases. As DNA, the CDR3 is TGTGCCAGCAGTTACCGTAGCGGGAGTGGGGAGTATACGCAGTATTTT. Its protein product is CASSYRSGSGEYTQYF.

This clone is a singleton in its sample. This chain uses TRBV5-1 with TRBJ1-2; 9 bases align to TRBD1. The CDR3 runs 14 residues. Germline V gene sequence: CDR1 SGHRS, CDR2 YFSETQ. V lost 2 bases and J lost 6; bases outside the gene matches: 5. CDR3 amino acids: CASSLGQGTNGYTF. Here the CDR3 DNA reads TGCGCCAGCAGCTTAGGACAGGGGACTAATGGCTACACCTTC.

In its sample, this clone was seen once. This chain links TRBV7-3 with TRBJ2-2; TRBD1 might be the D (7 bases). The CDR3 has 15 amino acids. The V gene lost 6 bases and the J gene lost 5 bases, with 16 bases spanning the gap. Looked up from germline, CDR1 is SGHTA and CDR2 is FQGTGA. The CDR3 bases are TGTGCCAGCAGTTTCTCCGCAGGGGGGACCGGGGAGCTGTTTTTT. It translates to CASSFSAGGTGELFF. The full variable domain, with the rest looked up from reference TRBV7-3 and TRBJ2-2, is GAGVSQTPSNKVTEKGKYVELRCDPISGHTALYWYRQSLGQGPEFLIYFQGTGAADDSGLPNDRFFAVRPEGSVSTLKIQRTERGDSAVYLCASSFSAGGTGELFFGEGSRLTVL.

In its sample, this clone was seen once. The chain joins TRBV7-3 to TRBJ1-4, with 7 positions matching TRBD1. Germline V lookup: CDR1 SGHTA, CDR2 FQGTGA. The CDR3 is made up of 13 amino acids. V shed 6 bases, J shed 6 bases, and the junction held 4 bases outside the gene matches. The CDR3 here is CASSLDRDEKLFF. The CDR3 region has the DNA TGTGCCAGCAGTTTAGACAGGGATGAAAAACTGTTTTTT. Based on the CDR3 plus reference TRBV7-3 and TRBJ1-4, the full variable domain is GAGVSQTPSNKVTEKGKYVELRCDPISGHTALYWYRQSLGQGPEFLIYFQGTGAADDSGLPNDRFFAVRPEGSVSTLKIQRTERGDSAVYLCASSLDRDEKLFFGSGTQLSVL.

The rearrangement joins TRBV2 to TRBJ2-5, with 8 bases matching TRBD2. This CDR3 spans 14 amino acids. V trimming: 8 bases; J trimming: 7 bases; junction bases outside the gene matches: 12. Germline V lookup: CDR1 SNHLY, CDR2 FYNNEI. The CDR3 DNA follows: TGTGCCAGCGGGTTGACGGGGGGGCCTGTGACCCAGTACTTC. Translation: CASGLTGGPVTQYF.

This clone was observed a handful of times. The chain has TRBV7-9 and TRBJ2-2; 11 bases align to TRBD1. Trimming at V came to 5 bases and at J to 4 bases, leaving 3 bases not matched to a gene. Looked up from germline, CDR1 is SEHNR and CDR2 is FQNEAQ (reference sequence). The CDR3 extends over 15 amino acids. The CDR3 sequence: CASSRTGGGTGELFF. The CDR3 DNA reads as TGTGCCAGCAGCCGGACAGGGGGCGGCACCGGGGAGCTGTTTTTT.

This chain uses TRBV11-3 with TRBJ2-7; a weak D match, TRBD2 (5 bases). V was shortened by 7 bases and J by 0 bases, with 10 bases between the two germline ends. The V gene's germline CDR1 is SGHNT and CDR2 YENEEA. This CDR3 has 13 amino acids. The CDR3 spells CASKAVSSYEQYF. Written as DNA, the CDR3 is TGTGCCAGCAAAGCGGTGAGCTCCTACGAGCAGTACTTC. Supplemented by reference TRBV11-3 and TRBJ2-7, the full variable domain reads EAGVVQSPRYKIIEKKQPVAFWCNPISGHNTLYWYLQNLGQGPELLIRYENEEAVDDSQLPKDRFSAERLKGVDSTLKIQPAELGDSAVYLCASKAVSSYEQYFGPGTRLTVT.

The chain has TRBV29-1 and TRBJ2-1; D unclear. The CDR3 spans 10 residues. In germline, CDR1 is SQVTM, CDR2 ANQGSEA. V gave up 4 bases and J gave up 9 bases, with 7 bases separating them. The CDR3 DNA is TGCAGCGTTGGGGCTTTTGAGCAGTTCTTC. Translated, it gives CSVGAFEQFF.

This chain joins TRBV2 and TRBJ2-7; 9 bases fit TRBD1. The CDR3 totals 13 residues. Germline V gives CDR1 SNHLY, CDR2 FYNNEI. With 10 bases clipped from V and 3 bases from J, the junction kept 7 bases outside the gene matches. The CDR3 loop is CATRSGQGYEQYF. CDR3 DNA: TGTGCCACCCGATCGGGACAGGGCTACGAGCAGTACTTC.

This clone has a single count. V gene TRBV6-5 combines with J gene TRBJ1-4; D is unresolved. The ends were cut back, 0 bases at V and 3 bases at J, with 5 bases in the middle. Germline CDR1 is MNHEY and CDR2 is SVGAGI. This CDR3 comprises 14 residues. The CDR3 is CASSYSPANEKLFF. For the CDR3, the DNA is TGTGCCAGCAGTTACTCCCCGGCTAATGAAAAACTGTTTTTT.

The CDR3 DNA reads TGTGCCAGCAGCACTATAACCACCTTTCTGGATGGCTACACCTTC. Translating it yields CASSTITTFLDGYTF. This chain links TRBV11-2 with TRBJ1-2, with unresolved D. Germline V gene data show CDR1 as SGHAT and CDR2 as FQNNGV. The V and J ends lost 5 bases and 6 bases respectively, with 19 bases between them. The length of the CDR3 is 15 residues.

This chain joins TRBV10-3 and TRBJ2-3; the D gene is possibly TRBD1 (7 bases). The CDR3 loop spans 14 amino acids. Germline lookup yields CDR1 ENHRY and CDR2 SYGVKD. The germline V and J ends were trimmed by 6 bases and 0 bases, with 10 bases remaining between them. CDR3 nucleotides: TGTGCCATCAGGCGGGACAGTAGCACAGATACGCAGTATTTT. This gives the protein CAIRRDSSTDTQYF.